This TCR beta chain derives from a study of blood T cell repertoires in COVID-19. Background on the study: The United States, Italy and Spain provided the acute and convalescent COVID-19 samples. Sample material is recorded as cDNA or gDNA derived from T cells, B-cell-depleted T cells, or PBMCs.

CDR3 length: 16 amino acids. The ends were cut back, 1 base at V and 4 bases at J, with 16 bases in the middle. Germline loops: CDR1 MNHNS, CDR2 SASEGT. Per the authors' pipeline: It was from reference gene primer amplification that nucleated cell counts were estimated. The assay was immunoSEQ multiplex PCR, and TCRdb's table has in-frame clones only and misses some. V, J and clone size are those of that table, while D and trimming were read from the DNA. The table records roughly 100,000 clones, around 81% of them present only once. This sequence joins TRBV6-1 and TRBJ1-2, with D perhaps matching TRBD1 (5 bases). This receptor was identified in a man aged 80 or over with acute or convalescent COVID-19. The specimen sequenced was peripheral blood. The chain's CDR3 is CASSEEVTARRYGYTF. In nucleotides, the CDR3 is TGTGCCAGCAGTGAAGAGGTGACAGCAAGGCGCTATGGCTACACCTTC.